This is a list of T cell receptor beta chains from one sample in a study of CD8 T cells in Susac syndrome. Using its own MiXCR run on the immunoSEQ multiplex PCR reads, TCRdb lists one record per CDR3 protein. In the table there are approximately 130,000 distinct CDR3 sequences, approximately 89% of which are singletons. The specimen was CD8+ T cells from PBMCs. All receptors derive from a human donor with multiple sclerosis. Each CDR3 is given without its conserved first and last residue. The order of the fields is V gene, clone size, J gene, CDR3 protein. Only some rows state a clone size, as once, few, many or a class for expanded clones.

TRBV27	.	TRBJ1-2	ASSPGGNYGYT
TRBV30	.	TRBJ1-1	AWLGGAKMNTEAF
TRBV29-1	.	TRBJ2-7	SVTSGIEDEQY
TRBV5-1	.	TRBJ2-6	ASSLLVPSSISGANVLT
TRBV4-1	.	TRBJ2-7	ASSQDEYEQY
TRBV27	once	TRBJ1-5	AAAPGSNQPQH
TRBV5-1	.	TRBJ1-1	ASSLAGTADPEAF
TRBV6-1	few	TRBJ1-4	ASTTDQGKLF
TRBV28	.	TRBJ1-5	ASSHDRGNQPQH
TRBV30	.	TRBJ2-3	AWSVFFSPLAGDVADTQY
TRBV10-3	.	TRBJ2-3	AISGTDTQY
TRBV4-1	.	TRBJ2-6	ASSQGTAGVQANVLT
TRBV27	.	TRBJ1-2	ASSHTGEGYGYT
TRBV5-1	.	TRBJ1-4	ASSLDSGTPEKLF
TRBV7-9	.	TRBJ2-5	ASTTDGTQY
TRBV6-2/TRBV6-3	.	TRBJ2-7	ASRFSYEQY
TRBV28	.	TRBJ2-7	ASSLRRIAIEQY
TRBV5-1	.	TRBJ2-7	ASSLVTGEGSEQY
TRBV6-2/TRBV6-3	.	TRBJ1-1	ASSPYRHFDTEAF
TRBV6-2/TRBV6-3	.	TRBJ2-7	ASRQSYEQY
TRBV7-9	.	TRBJ1-1	ASSLGTDTEAF
TRBV7-9	.	TRBJ2-5	ASSLRTSGDQETQY
TRBV6-5	.	TRBJ1-5	ASSYGGIDNQPQH
TRBV4-3	.	TRBJ1-2	ASSFRQGEVPEA
TRBV29-1	.	TRBJ2-7	SAQGHEQY
TRBV29-1	.	TRBJ2-1	SVMGLALYNEQF
TRBV15	.	TRBJ1-1	ATISAGANTEAF
TRBV5-6	.	TRBJ1-5	ASSLGASNQPQH
TRBV2	once	TRBJ2-3	GSDNPDTQY
TRBV6-2/TRBV6-3	.	TRBJ1-5	ASSFQGEDQPQH
TRBV4-3	.	TRBJ2-3	ASSRLTGNGDTQY
TRBV7-8	.	TRBJ2-3	ASSLTWGGASTDTQY
TRBV4-1	few	TRBJ1-1	ASSRGIGEAF
TRBV5-6	once	TRBJ1-5	ASSRGGSSNQPQH
TRBV9	.	TRBJ2-7	ASSVDNRPYEQY
TRBV29-1	.	TRBJ2-7	SVGGGQGEQY
TRBV3-1	.	TRBJ2-5	ASSQGYGQGKETQY
TRBV13	.	TRBJ2-3	ASSLREGEVDTQY
TRBV13	.	TRBJ2-5	ASTKGDGETQY
TRBV27	.	TRBJ2-2	ASSPSAGELF
TRBV24-1	once	TRBJ2-7	ATSVTGEQNEQY
TRBV28	.	TRBJ2-7	ASSPGVWIE
TRBV5-6	.	TRBJ1-2	ASSLGEAGGVYGYT
TRBV30	.	TRBJ2-7	AWSDTDGLYEQY
TRBV3-1	.	TRBJ2-3	ASSQVRGRGGVRTDTQY
TRBV4-1	.	TRBJ1-2	ASKGGGDYGYT
TRBV9	.	TRBJ1-1	ASSADGNTEAF
TRBV7-9	.	TRBJ1-4	ASSSLDREYEKLF
TRBV12-5	.	TRBJ2-2	ASRRPGTRVAGELF
TRBV3-1	.	TRBJ2-1	ASSYTGAEQF
TRBV27	.	TRBJ2-1	ASSAFAKREGYNEQF
TRBV7-9	.	TRBJ1-1	ATPRRGDTEAF